The source of this T cell receptor (beta chain) is a study of siplizumab effects on memory and regulatory T cells. Findings of the study overall: Apparently more diverse than memory cells, naive T cells also seemed major alloresponse contributors. Proof of suppressive function in proliferating Tregs from siplizumab cultures was not established.

In a few donor pairs, unstimulated naive, memory, effector memory and TEMRA subsets were sequenced. The CDR3 totals 17 residues. The junction had 10 bases not matched to a gene; V was cut back by 3 bases and J by 2 bases. Germline V gene lookup returns CDR1 MGHRA and CDR2 YSYEKL. Notes on this clone: Its antigen is not known.

It was 85,000 to 100,000 TCR templates that were assayed per sample. Repertoires were generated with immunoSEQ multiplex PCR, while TCRdb's copy carries only in-frame clones and drops some. This table holds tens of thousands of clones, about 97% found once. This sequence was found in a human donor in good health. Sequenced: naive CD8+ T cells sorted from blood. The V call is TRBV4-1, the J call TRBJ2-7, with 10 bases lining up with TRBD1. The CDR3 reads CASSQKTGTGATYEQYF. The DNA for the CDR3 is TGCGCCAGCAGCCAGAAAACCGGGACAGGGGCGACCTACGAGCAGTACTTC.